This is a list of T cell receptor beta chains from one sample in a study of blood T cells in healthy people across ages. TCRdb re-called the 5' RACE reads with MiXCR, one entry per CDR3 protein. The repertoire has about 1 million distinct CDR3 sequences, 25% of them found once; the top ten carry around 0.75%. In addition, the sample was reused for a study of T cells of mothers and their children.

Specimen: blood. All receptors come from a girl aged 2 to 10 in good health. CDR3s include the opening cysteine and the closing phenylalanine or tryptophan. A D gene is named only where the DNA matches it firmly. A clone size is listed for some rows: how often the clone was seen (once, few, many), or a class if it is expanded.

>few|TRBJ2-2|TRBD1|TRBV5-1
CASGSGTGNTGELFF
TGCGCCAGCGGATCCGGGACAGGGAACACCGGGGAGCTGTTTTTT
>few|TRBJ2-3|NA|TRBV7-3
CASSLIATVAGSSDTQYF
TGTGCCAGCAGCTTAATCGCCACGGTTGCGGGCAGTTCAGATACGCAGTATTTT
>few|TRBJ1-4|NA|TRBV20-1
CSARDEGGAGEKLFF
TGCAGTGCTAGAGATGAGGGAGGGGCGGGGGAAAAACTGTTTTTT
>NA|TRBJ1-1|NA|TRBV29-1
CSGSGNTEAFF
TGCAGTGGATCCGGGAACACTGAAGCTTTCTTT
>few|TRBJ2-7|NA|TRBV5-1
CASSEGFRYEQYF
TGCGCCAGCAGTGAAGGGTTCAGATACGAGCAGTACTTC
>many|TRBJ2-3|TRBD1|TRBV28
CASSFRTGGTDTQYF
TGTGCCAGCAGTTTCAGGACAGGGGGCACAGATACGCAGTATTTT
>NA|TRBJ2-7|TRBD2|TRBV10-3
CATNPSGSFYEQYF
TGTGCCACTAACCCTAGCGGGAGTTTCTACGAGCAGTACTTC
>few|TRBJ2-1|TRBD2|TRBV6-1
CASSNMGLAVSGEQFF
TGTGCCAGCAGCAATATGGGACTAGCCGTATCGGGTGAGCAGTTCTTC
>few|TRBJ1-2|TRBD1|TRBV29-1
CSVKVTGGHPGYTF
TGCAGCGTTAAGGTGACAGGGGGGCATCCTGGCTACACCTTC
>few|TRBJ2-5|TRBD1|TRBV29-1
CSVEDRGAQHF
TGCAGCGTAGAGGACAGGGGTGCGCAGCACTTC
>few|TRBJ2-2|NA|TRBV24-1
CATRDTRNTGELFF
TGTGCCACCAGGGATACTCGTAACACCGGGGAGCTGTTTTTT
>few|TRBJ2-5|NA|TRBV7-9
CASLGTSQETQYF
TGTGCCAGCCTTGGGACAAGCCAAGAGACCCAGTACTTC
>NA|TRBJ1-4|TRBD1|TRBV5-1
CASSLGGQANEKLFF
TGCGCCAGCAGCTTGGGGGGACAGGCTAACGAAAAACTGTTTTTT
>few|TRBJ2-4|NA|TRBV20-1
CSARDHGTGENIQYF
TGCAGTGCTAGAGATCATGGGACTGGGGAAAACATTCAGTACTTC
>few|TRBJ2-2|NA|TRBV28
CASGPGNSGELFF
TGTGCCAGCGGCCCAGGGAATAGCGGGGAGCTGTTTTTT
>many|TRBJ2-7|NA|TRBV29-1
CSVGGGPSYEQYF
TGCAGCGTTGGAGGCGGGCCGTCCTACGAGCAGTACTTC
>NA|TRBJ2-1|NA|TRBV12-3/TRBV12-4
CASSATGLSSYNEQFF
TGTGCCAGCAGTGCCACAGGGCTAAGCTCCTACAATGAGCAGTTCTTC